This T cell receptor beta chain was observed in a study of tumour-infiltrating T cells in Burkitt lymphoma. Whole-study context: Overall and progression-free survival were predicted by productive clonality.

Using immunoSEQ multiplex PCR, the repertoire was profiled, and TCRdb retains in-frame clones only, with some absent. In the table there are around 6,500 clones, about a sixth of which are singletons. Germline V gene data show CDR1 as SSHAT and CDR2 as FNYEAQ (reference sequence). This CDR3 is built from 15 residues. V is TRBV7-7 and J is TRBJ2-3; 7 nucleotides align to TRBD2. The sample taken for sequencing was tumor tissue. The clonotype originates from a human donor with diffuse large B-cell lymphoma. This CDR3 is CTSSSSGTSTDTQYF. CDR3 sequence (DNA): TGTACTAGCAGCTCTAGCGGAACTAGCACAGATACGCAGTATTTT.